This TCR beta chain appears in the sequencing data of a study of beta chain features in type 1 diabetes. As for the study in general: When patients were set against healthy donors, age, gender and cell yields were similar. Study observations and caveats: VDJ junctions from patients with type 1 diabetes contained fewer insertions and more deletions.

Only one heparinised blood draw was taken per donor, and its volume averaged approximately 0.11 L. Germline V CDR1 and CDR2: KGHSH, LQKENI. The V end lost 9 bases, the J end lost 6 bases, and 21 bases lay between the germline ends. The CDR3 is 14 amino acids. As for this clone: Its specificity is not known.

The entirety of the isolated RNA underwent reverse transcription, so expressed TCRB transcripts were sequenced. Produced via immunoSEQ multiplex PCR; TCRdb's table is partial and in-frame only. The sample lists about 930,000 clones, roughly a sixth seen once, with 0.02% to 0.025% in the top ten. The sequence came from a woman younger than 35 in good health. The material sequenced was naive CD4+ T cells from blood. The J gene is TRBJ2-7, the V gene TRBV18, with D perhaps matching TRBD1 or TRBD2 (5 bases each). Here the CDR3 DNA reads TGTGCCAGTTCCGGCGCGAGTCTTGGGGGCGAGCAGTACTTC. It is translated as CASSGASLGGEQYF. Drawing the rest from reference TRBV18 and TRBJ2-7, the complete variable domain is NAGVMQNPRHLVRRRGQEARLRCSPMKGHSHVYWYRQLPEEGLKFMVYLQKENIIDESGMPKERFSAEFPKEGPSILRIQQVVRGDSAAYFCASSGASLGGEQYFGPGTRLTVT.